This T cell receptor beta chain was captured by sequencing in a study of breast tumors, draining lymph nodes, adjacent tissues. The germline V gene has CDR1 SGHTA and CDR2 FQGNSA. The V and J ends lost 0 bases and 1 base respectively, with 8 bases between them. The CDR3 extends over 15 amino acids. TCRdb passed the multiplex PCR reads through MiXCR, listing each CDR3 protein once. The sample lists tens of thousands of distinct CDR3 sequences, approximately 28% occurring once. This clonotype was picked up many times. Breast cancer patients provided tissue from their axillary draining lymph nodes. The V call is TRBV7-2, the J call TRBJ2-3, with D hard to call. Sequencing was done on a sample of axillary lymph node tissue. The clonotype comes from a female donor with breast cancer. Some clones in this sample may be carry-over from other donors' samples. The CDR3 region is CASSLAVGGTDTQYF. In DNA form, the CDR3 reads TGTGCCAGCAGCTTAGCAGTGGGCGGCACAGATACGCAGTATTTT.